This T cell receptor (beta chain) was recorded in a study of OX40 agonist ivuxolimab in advanced cancers. At the level of the study: Hepatocellular carcinoma, melanoma, renal cell or head and neck cancer occurred in dose-escalation patients.

With 2 bases removed from V and 3 bases from J, the gap between germline ends came to 8 bases. The V gene's germline CDR1 is MNHEY and CDR2 SMNVEV (reference sequence). The CDR3 is 14 residues long. Clones were sequenced by immunoSEQ multiplex PCR, and TCRdb holds only the in-frame ones, with some missing. The table lists 70,000 to 95,000 clones, roughly 88% of them singletons. The sequencing here drew on CD4+ or CD8+ T cells sorted from blood, taken in a trial of the OX40 agonist ivuxolimab. The receptor was derived from an adult with an advanced solid tumor such as melanoma, head and neck, liver or kidney cancer. The rearrangement uses TRBV27 and TRBJ1-5; D is unresolved. As DNA, the CDR3 is TGTGCCAGCAGTTTAAAAGGTTACAATCAGCCCCAGCATTTT. Protein: CASSLKGYNQPQHF.